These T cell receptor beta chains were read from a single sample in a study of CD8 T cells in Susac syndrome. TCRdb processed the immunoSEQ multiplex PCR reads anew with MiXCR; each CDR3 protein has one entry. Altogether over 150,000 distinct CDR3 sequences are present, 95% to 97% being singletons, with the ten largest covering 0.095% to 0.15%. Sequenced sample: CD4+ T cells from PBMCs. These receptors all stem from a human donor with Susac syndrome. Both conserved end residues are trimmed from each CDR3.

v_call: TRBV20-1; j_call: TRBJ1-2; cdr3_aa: SASAVGYGYT
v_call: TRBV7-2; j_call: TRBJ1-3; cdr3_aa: ASSLLNSGNTIY
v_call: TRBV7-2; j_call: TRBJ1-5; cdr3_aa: ASSLAGTGGQPQH
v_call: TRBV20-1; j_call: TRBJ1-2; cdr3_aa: SARDRQGRAGGYT
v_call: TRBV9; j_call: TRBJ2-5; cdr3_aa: ASSVGTSGMETQY
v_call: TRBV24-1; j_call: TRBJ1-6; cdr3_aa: ATSDVAAGSPLH
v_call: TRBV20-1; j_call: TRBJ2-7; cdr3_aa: SAMEGGEQY
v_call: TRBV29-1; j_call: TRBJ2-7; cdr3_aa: SGRDDLYEQY
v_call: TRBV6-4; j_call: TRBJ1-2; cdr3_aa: ASSDRVGGYT
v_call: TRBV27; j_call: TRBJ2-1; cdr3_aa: ASAVSGTGMLGEQF
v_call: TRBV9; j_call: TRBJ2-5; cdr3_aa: ASSVVLAGLETQY
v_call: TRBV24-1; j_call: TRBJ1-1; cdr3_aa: ATRPRDRTNTEAF
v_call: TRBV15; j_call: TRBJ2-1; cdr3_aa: ATSRDPRGEQF
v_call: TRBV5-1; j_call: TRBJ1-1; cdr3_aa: ASTIAQGSTEAF
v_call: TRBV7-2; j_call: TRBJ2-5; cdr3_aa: ASSLDPQETQY
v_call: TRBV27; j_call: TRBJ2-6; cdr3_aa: ASSGRGLTGANVLT
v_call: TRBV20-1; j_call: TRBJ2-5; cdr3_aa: SATSGTSSAQY
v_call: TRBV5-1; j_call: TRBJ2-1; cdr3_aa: ASSLAGLARSYNEQF
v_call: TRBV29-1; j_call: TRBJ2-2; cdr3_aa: SASTTGELF
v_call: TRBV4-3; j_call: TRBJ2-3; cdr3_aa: ASSQEGGAGATDTQY
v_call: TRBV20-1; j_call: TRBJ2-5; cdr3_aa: SATTLFFAETQY
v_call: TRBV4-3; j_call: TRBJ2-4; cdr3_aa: ASSQDRGLAVKNIQY
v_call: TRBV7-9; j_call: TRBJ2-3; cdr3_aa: ASSYLGGLEDTQY
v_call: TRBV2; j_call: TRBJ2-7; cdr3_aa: ASGWEASYEQY
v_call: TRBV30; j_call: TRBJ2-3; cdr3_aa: AWRGQQDATDTQY
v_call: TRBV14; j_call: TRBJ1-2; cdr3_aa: ASSQEVFSLYGYT
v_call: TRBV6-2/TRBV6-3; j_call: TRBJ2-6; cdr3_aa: ASSYLTGSFWET
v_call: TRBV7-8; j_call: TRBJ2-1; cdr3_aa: ASSATVAWSGEQF
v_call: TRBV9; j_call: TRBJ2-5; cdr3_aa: ASSVGWGAETQY
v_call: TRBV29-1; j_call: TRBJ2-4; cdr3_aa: SVVSDGNIQY
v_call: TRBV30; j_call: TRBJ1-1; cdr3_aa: AWSVPGRPAF
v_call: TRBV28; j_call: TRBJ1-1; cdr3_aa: ASSLSAWGVGTEAF
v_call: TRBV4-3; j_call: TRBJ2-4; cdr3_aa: ASSQDGGGRIQY
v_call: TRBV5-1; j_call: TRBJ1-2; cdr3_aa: ASSPRDRDHYGYT
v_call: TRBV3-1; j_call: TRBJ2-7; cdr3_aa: ASSQKGRGEQY
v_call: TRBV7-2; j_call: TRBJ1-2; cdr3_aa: ASRPGTGNNYGYT
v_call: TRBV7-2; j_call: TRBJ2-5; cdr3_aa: ASSLRTSGGQTQY
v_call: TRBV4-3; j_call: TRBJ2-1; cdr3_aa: ASSQESFSGNEQF
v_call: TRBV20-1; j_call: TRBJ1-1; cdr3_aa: SAGLPATEAF
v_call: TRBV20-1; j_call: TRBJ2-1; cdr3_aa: SARGGTGDEQF
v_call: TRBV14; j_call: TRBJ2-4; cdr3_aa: ASSHGQGAKNIQY
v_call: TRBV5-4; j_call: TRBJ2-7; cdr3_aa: ASSWPGGEQY
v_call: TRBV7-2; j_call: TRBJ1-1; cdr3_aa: ASSLSAQDTEAF
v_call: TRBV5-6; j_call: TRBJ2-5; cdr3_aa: ASSPLGRSETQY
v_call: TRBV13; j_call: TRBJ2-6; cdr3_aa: ASRKIGSSGANVLT
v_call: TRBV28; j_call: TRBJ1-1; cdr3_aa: ASSGSEAF
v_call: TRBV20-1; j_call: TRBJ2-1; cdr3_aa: SASGRGTYNEQF
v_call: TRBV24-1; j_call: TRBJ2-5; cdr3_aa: ATSQEGLQETQY
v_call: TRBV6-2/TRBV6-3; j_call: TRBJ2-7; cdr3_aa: AIPPGAYEQY
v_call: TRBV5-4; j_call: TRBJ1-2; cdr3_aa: ASSPRTVNYGYT
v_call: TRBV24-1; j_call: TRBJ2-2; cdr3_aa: ATSDVGQGTGELF
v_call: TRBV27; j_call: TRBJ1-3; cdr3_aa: ASSLHSGNTIY
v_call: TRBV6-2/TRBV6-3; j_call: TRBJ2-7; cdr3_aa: ASSPQPGVYEQY
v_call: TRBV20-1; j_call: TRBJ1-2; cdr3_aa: SASGQGSSGYT
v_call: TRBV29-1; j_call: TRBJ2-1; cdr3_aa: SVEELGNEQF
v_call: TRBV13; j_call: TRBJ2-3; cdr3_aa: ASSPIAWGRYTDTQY
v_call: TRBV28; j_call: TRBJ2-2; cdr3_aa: AGQDYNTGELF
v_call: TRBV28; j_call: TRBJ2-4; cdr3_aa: ASSSWRGENIQY
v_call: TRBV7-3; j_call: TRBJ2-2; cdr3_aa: ASSPKNTGELF
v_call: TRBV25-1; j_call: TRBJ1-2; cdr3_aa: ASSETGDGYT